This T cell receptor beta chain is from a study of CD8+ T cells in alopecia areata. Across the study: C3H/HeJ donors with spontaneous alopecia, roughly 6-12 months old, supplied skin grafts to roughly 6-10-week-old female C3H/HeJ mice.

Broader study findings: Normal skin contains resident alphabeta T cells, and these are also sequenced in scalp samples. Elevated clonality characterized lesional scalp relative to normal scalp, particularly in alopecia totalis/universalis. Patients showed less clear TCR sequence sharing than mice, possibly partly because of HLA diversity.

V gave up 3 bases and J gave up 4 bases; unmatched junction bases: 3. This CDR3 spans 14 amino acids. From germline, CDR1 is GKSSPN and CDR2 SITVG. In each case, RNA was isolated and then reverse transcribed into cDNA as the sequencing template. Some clones are missing from TCRdb's copy, which holds only in-frame ones; the method was immunoSEQ multiplex PCR. The repertoire shows approximately 300,000 clones, none seen only once; the top ten take 1.2%. This clone was counted a few times. Antigen: not known. The listed genes are named as in mouse. Coverage ceases 4 residues before the CDR3 finishes, and the germline J gene fills in the end. The study sorted pooled cutaneous lymph node cells by CD4, CD8alpha, NKG2D, NKG2ACE and other markers.

The rearrangement joins TRBV31 to TRBJ2-2, with 9 bases matching TRBD2. The receptor comes from a C3H/HeJ mouse with alopecia areata. These mice share the MHC haplotype H2-k. The sample consisted of CD4+ T cells sorted from a lymph node. The part of the CDR3 DNA that was read is TGTGCCTGGAGGGGACTGGGAGGCACCGGG. Protein product: CAWRGLGGTG. The entire CDR3 is CAWRGLGGTGQLYF.